The entry that follows covers one T cell receptor beta chain sequence. Construction of the TCRbeta library involved unique molecular identifiers. TCRdb processed the PCR reads anew with MiXCR; each CDR3 protein has one entry. The data hold some 350,000 distinct CDR3 sequences, with approximately 10% observed a single time. This specimen comes from a study of T-cell reconstitution after alpha-beta-depleted transplantation in children. The sample consisted of PBMCs from the stem cell graft donor, taken from the stem cell graft. The clonotype was recovered from a human donor who donated a stem cell graft to a child with acute lymphoblastic leukemia.

The CDR3 loop is CASSLAGLAGAGEQFF. In DNA, the CDR3 is TGTGCCAGCAGCTTAGCGGGTCTAGCGGGAGCAGGTGAGCAGTTCTTC. This chain joins TRBV7-8 and TRBJ2-1, with 10 bases that match TRBD2. The CDR3 is 16 amino acids. The V segment lost 0 bases and the J segment 9 bases; nucleotides outside the gene matches: 8. CDR1 and CDR2 (germline): SGHVS, FQNEAQ.